The 30 T cell receptor beta chains below come from one sample, sequenced in a study of CD8+ T cells in alopecia areata. Extracted RNA was reverse transcribed into cDNA, the sequencing template. Using immunoSEQ multiplex PCR, the repertoire was profiled, and TCRdb retains in-frame clones only, with some absent. The sample carries around 300,000 clones, roughly 60% recorded once. Treatment meaning: oral pan-JAK inhibitor, 5-10 mg twice daily. The material was CD4+ T cells sorted from blood, obtained around week 54, from a patient treated with tofacitinib. The receptor set was obtained from a human donor with alopecia areata.

The chain couples TRBV4-2 to TRBJ2-3, with 10 bases that match TRBD2. With V trimmed by 1 base and J by 9 bases, 13 bases remained unmatched. The CDR3 length is 17 residues. Germline CDR1 and CDR2: LGHNA and YNFKEQ. DNA for the CDR3: TGTGCCAGCAGCCAAGTTGGGCTAGCGGGGGCGCAGGCAACGCAGTATTTT. Its protein product is CASSQVGLAGAQATQYF.

Notes on this clone: Other DNA sequences within the sample encode an identical CDR3. CDR3 protein: CASSVGGNSPLHF. In nucleotides, the CDR3 is TGTGCCAGCAGCGTAGGGGGTAATTCACCCCTCCACTTT. The V gene is TRBV9, the J gene TRBJ1-6; no clear D gene. The CDR3 spans 13 residues. Germline CDR1 reads SGDLS; CDR2 reads YYNGEE. V gave up 0 bases and J gave up 6 bases, with 4 bases separating them.

The genes are TRBV27 and TRBJ1-5; unclear D gene. Germline CDR1 reads MNHEY; CDR2 reads SMNVEV (reference sequence). The CDR3 is made up of 14 amino acids. V lost 3 bases and J 0 bases, leaving 6 bases between the germline ends. The CDR3 reads CASSFFGSNQPQHF. The CDR3 coding sequence is TGTGCCAGCAGTTTTTTCGGTAGCAATCAGCCCCAGCATTTT.

This clone was seen a handful of times. The chain uses TRBV29-1 and TRBJ1-1, with D possibly TRBD1 on 5 matching bases. V was shortened by 5 bases and J by 1 base, with 11 bases between the two germline ends. The germline V gene encodes CDR1 SQVTM and CDR2 ANQGSEA. The CDR3 has 13 amino acids. This chain's CDR3 is CSVRLGANTEAFF. CDR3 nucleotides: TGCAGCGTTCGCTTAGGGGCGAACACTGAAGCTTTCTTT.

The table lists this clone with a few counts. This chain uses TRBV7-9 with TRBJ1-1, with D tentatively TRBD1 (6 bases). Looked up from germline, CDR1 is SEHNR and CDR2 is FQNEAQ (reference sequence). V was pared by 5 bases and J by 5 bases, with 15 bases between. This CDR3 spans 14 amino acids. CDR3 bases: TGTGCCAGCAGCGCTAAAGGGGGGTATACTGAAGCTTTCTTT. Amino acids: CASSAKGGYTEAFF.

The chain couples TRBV29-1 to TRBJ1-2; 8 bases align to TRBD1. V dropped 5 bases and J dropped 8; count of bases not matched to a gene: 7. The CDR3 contains 12 residues. In germline, CDR1 is SQVTM, CDR2 ANQGSEA. The CDR3 nucleotides are TGCAGCGTTAGGCAGGGGGCTGGCGGCTACACCTTC. Its translation is CSVRQGAGGYTF. The full variable domain, in which reference TRBV29-1 and TRBJ1-2 provide the parts outside the CDR3, is SAVISQKPSRDICQRGTSLTIQCQVDSQVTMMFWYRQQPGQSLTLIATANQGSEATYESGFVIDKFPISRPNLTFSTLTVSNMSPEDSSIYLCSVRQGAGGYTFGSGTRLTVV.

This chain connects TRBV27 to TRBJ2-5, with D perhaps matching TRBD1 (5 bases). CDR1 is MNHEY and CDR2 is SMNVEV in the germline V gene (reference sequence). This CDR3 has 14 residues. V was clipped by 5 bases and J by 5 bases, with 15 bases between them. The CDR3 nucleotides read TGTGCCAGCAGTACCCCCAGGGTAGGGGAGACCCAGTACTTC. Protein product: CASSTPRVGETQYF.

On this clone itself: One end of the junction does not line up with germline, which may come from a read error. J is TRBJ2-2 and V is TRBV7-7; D is undetermined. Germline V gene sequence: CDR1 SSHAT, CDR2 FNYEAQ (reference sequence). The CDR3 loop spans 14 amino acids. The DNA of the CDR3 is TGTGCTAGCAGCTTAATGCTCAGCACCGGGGAGCTGTTTTTT. This translates into CASSLMLSTGELFF.

The CDR3 here is CASSPDRGLYNEQFF. In DNA form, the CDR3 reads TGTGCCAGCAGTCCAGACAGGGGCCTCTACAATGAGCAGTTCTTC. The chain recombines TRBV7-6 with TRBJ2-1; 8 nucleotides line up with TRBD1. Per the germline V gene, CDR1 is SGHVS and CDR2 is FNYEAQ. V was clipped by 6 bases and J by 3 bases; unmatched bases: 7. The length of the CDR3 is 15 residues.

V gene TRBV29-1 combines with J gene TRBJ1-2; D remains unclear. This CDR3 is 11 amino acids long. V was trimmed by 4 bases and J by 3 bases, leaving 6 bases between them. The germline V gene encodes CDR1 SQVTM and CDR2 ANQGSEA. DNA of the CDR3: TGCAGCGTTGGGTCATACTATGGCTACACCTTC. Amino acids: CSVGSYYGYTF.

V gene TRBV25-1 combines with J gene TRBJ1-5; D call uncertain. This CDR3 region has 13 residues. V was cut by 2 bases and J by 6 bases, with 8 bases left in between. Germline lookup yields CDR1 MGHDK and CDR2 SYGVNS. The CDR3 DNA reads TGTGCCAGCAGTGAAAGTGGAGGTCAGCCCCAGCATTTT. Encoded protein: CASSESGGQPQHF.

The CDR3 reads CASSVGVVANEQFF. The CDR3 nucleotides read TGTGCCAGCAGCGTAGGCGTCGTCGCGAATGAGCAGTTCTTC. This chain connects TRBV9 to TRBJ2-1; D ambiguous. V lost 0 bases and J 7 bases, leaving 11 bases between the germline ends. Germline CDR1 reads SGDLS; CDR2 reads YYNGEE. The CDR3 is 14 amino acids.

The chain joins TRBV30 to TRBJ1-1; 9 bases match TRBD1. The CDR3 sequence is 14 residues long. V dropped 3 bases and J dropped 8; count of bases not matched to a gene: 10. CDR1 and CDR2 from the germline V gene are GTSNPN and SVGIG (reference sequence). The CDR3 reads CAWSLSGQGMEAFF. The CDR3 DNA is TGTGCCTGGAGCCTCTCCGGACAGGGGATGGAAGCTTTCTTT.

This clone showed up just once. This rearrangement joins TRBV30 to TRBJ1-5; possible D gene TRBD1, 6 bases. The CDR3 covers 13 residues. V lost 4 bases to trimming and J lost 5 bases, with 12 bases between them. Germline assignment: CDR1 GTSNPN and CDR2 SVGIG (reference sequence). As DNA, the CDR3 is TGTGCCTGGACCGGACAGACGGATCAGCCCCAGCATTTT. This sequence encodes CAWTGQTDQPQHF.

V is TRBV4-1 and J is TRBJ2-3; tentatively, D is TRBD2 (6 bases). V was cut by 0 bases and J by 1 base, with 17 bases left in between. Germline CDR1 and CDR2: MGHRA and YSYEKL. CDR3 size: 18 residues. The CDR3 loop reads CASSQDFGLSGGTDTQYF. CDR3 sequence (DNA): TGCGCCAGCAGCCAAGATTTTGGGCTATCGGGGGGCACAGATACGCAGTATTTT.

The sample holds a few counts of this clone. This sequence joins TRBV7-2 and TRBJ2-3, with 8 positions matching TRBD1. Germline assignment: CDR1 SGHTA and CDR2 FQGNSA. This CDR3 has 15 amino acids. V trimming: 5 bases; J trimming: 1 base; junction bases outside the gene matches: 5. CDR3: CASSRRGRGTDTQYF. For the CDR3, the DNA is TGTGCCAGCAGCCGCAGGGGGCGCGGCACAGATACGCAGTATTTT.

The chain couples TRBV11-2 to TRBJ2-7, with D possibly matching TRBD1 (6 bases). Trimming cost V 3 bases and J 0 bases, with 9 bases left between them. CDR1 and CDR2 (germline): SGHAT, FQNNGV. CDR3 size: 14 residues. The CDR3 DNA sequence: TGTGCCAGCAGCTTTTACAGGGACTCCTACGAGCAGTACTTC. Translating gives CASSFYRDSYEQYF.

This sequence joins TRBV6-6 and TRBJ2-2, with TRBD2 matching 7 bases. J gave up 6 bases and V 4 bases, and 2 bases lay outside the gene matches. Germline assignment: CDR1 MNHNY and CDR2 SVGAGI (reference sequence). CDR3 length equals 13 residues. CDR3 coding DNA: TGTGCCAGCAGTTTGACTAGCCCCGGGGAGCTGTTTTTT. Its protein product is CASSLTSPGELFF.

The rearrangement uses TRBV25-1 and TRBJ1-5, with D maybe TRBD1 (5 bases). Trimming cost V 2 bases and J 6 bases, with 17 bases left between them. Per the germline V gene, CDR1 is MGHDK and CDR2 is SYGVNS. The CDR3 contains 16 residues. This chain's CDR3 is CASSERGWGGGQPQHF. CDR3 sequence (DNA): TGTGCCAGCAGTGAACGGGGCTGGGGCGGGGGTCAGCCCCAGCATTTT.

The V call is TRBV30, the J call TRBJ2-5, with D tentatively TRBD1 or TRBD2 (5 bases each). The CDR3 spans 13 residues. V lost 4 bases and J lost 4, with 13 bases in between. The germline V gene has CDR1 GTSNPN and CDR2 SVGIG (reference sequence). This CDR3 reads CAWNRGRLETQYF. CDR3 DNA: TGTGCCTGGAATAGGGGACGCTTAGAGACCCAGTACTTC.

This clone was seen a handful of times. The genes are TRBV7-3 and TRBJ2-1; 9 positions agree with TRBD2. V lost 6 bases, J lost 5 bases, and 8 bases stayed unmatched. The germline CDR1 and CDR2 sequences are SGHTA and FQGTGA. The CDR3 totals 15 residues. CDR3 loop: CASRYSSGDHNEQFF. The CDR3 nucleotides are TGTGCCAGCAGGTACTCTAGCGGGGATCACAATGAGCAGTTCTTC. Supplemented by reference TRBV7-3 and TRBJ2-1, the full variable domain reads GAGVSQTPSNKVTEKGKYVELRCDPISGHTALYWYRQSLGQGPEFLIYFQGTGAADDSGLPNDRFFAVRPEGSVSTLKIQRTERGDSAVYLCASRYSSGDHNEQFFGPGTRLTVL.

V is TRBV7-8 and J is TRBJ2-3; D is possibly TRBD1 or TRBD2 (5 bases each). The CDR3 is made up of 14 amino acids. CDR1 and CDR2 (germline): SGHVS, FQNEAQ. Trimming left V 4 bases short and J 6 bases short, with 14 bases between. The CDR3 loop reads CASSSSGPEDTQYF. CDR3 coding DNA: TGTGCCAGCAGCTCCTCGGGACCCGAGGATACGCAGTATTTT. The whole variable domain, filled in from reference TRBV7-8 and TRBJ2-3, reads GAGVSQSPRYKVAKRGQDVALRCDPISGHVSLFWYQQALGQGPEFLTYFQNEAQLDKSGLPSDRFFAERPEGSVSTLKIQRTQQEDSAVYLCASSSSGPEDTQYFGPGTRLTVL.

The chain links TRBV29-1 to TRBJ1-2; tentatively, D is TRBD1 (6 bases). The length of the CDR3 is 13 residues. Trimming removed 5 bases from V and 7 bases from J, with 17 bases in between. Germline loops: CDR1 SQVTM, CDR2 ANQGSEA. CDR3 DNA: TGCAGCGTTCCCGGCAGGGGAGAATCTGGCTACACCTTC. The encoded protein is CSVPGRGESGYTF. Based on the CDR3 plus reference TRBV29-1 and TRBJ1-2, the full variable domain is SAVISQKPSRDICQRGTSLTIQCQVDSQVTMMFWYRQQPGQSLTLIATANQGSEATYESGFVIDKFPISRPNLTFSTLTVSNMSPEDSSIYLCSVPGRGESGYTFGSGTRLTVV.

The rearrangement joins TRBV30 to TRBJ1-5; D gene unclear. CDR3 length: 16 amino acids. V lost 0 bases, J lost 0 bases, and 12 bases lay in between. Per the germline V gene, CDR1 is GTSNPN and CDR2 is SVGIG (reference sequence). The CDR3 region has the DNA TGTGCCTGGAGTGTACCCCCGCGGAGTAGCAATCAGCCCCAGCATTTT. Translation gives CAWSVPPRSSNQPQHF.

V is TRBV30 and J is TRBJ2-7; 8 nucleotides line up with TRBD2. Unmatched junction bases numbered 10, after V lost 2 bases and J lost 7 bases. The CDR3 contains 14 residues. Germline CDR1 is GTSNPN and CDR2 is SVGIG (reference sequence). The CDR3 DNA reads TGTGCCTGGAGTCGCCACAGGACTAGCACGGAGCAGTACTTC. Translated: CAWSRHRTSTEQYF.

This rearrangement joins TRBV7-2 to TRBJ2-3, with 8 bases identical to TRBD1. There are 16 residues in the CDR3. From germline, CDR1 is SGHTA and CDR2 FQGNSA. Trimming cost V 5 bases and J 2 bases; bases outside gene matches: 9. The CDR3 sequence is CASSVGTGPLTDTQYF. The CDR3, as DNA: TGTGCCAGCAGCGTTGGGACAGGCCCTCTCACAGATACGCAGTATTTT.

The chain employs TRBV7-9 and TRBJ1-1; D remains ambiguous. V was pared by 6 bases and J by 6 bases, with 17 bases between. There are 14 residues in the CDR3. Looked up from germline, CDR1 is SEHNR and CDR2 is FQNEAQ (reference sequence). The DNA for the CDR3 is TGTGCCAGCAGTAACCAGAGGGTACTCGCTGAAGCTTTCTTT. Translating gives CASSNQRVLAEAFF.

The gene calls are TRBV4-3 and TRBJ1-2; TRBD1 matches 7 bases. From germline, CDR1 is LGHNA and CDR2 YSLEER. V lost 5 bases to trimming and J lost 7 bases; unmatched junction nucleotides: 13. The CDR3 contains 15 residues. The DNA of the CDR3 is TGCGCCAGCAGCGGAGAGGGAGGGGGCGAGGGTGGCTACACCTTC. It translates to CASSGEGGGEGGYTF.

V usage is TRBV25-1 and J usage is TRBJ2-2, with 11 bases that match TRBD2. Germline values: CDR1 MGHDK, CDR2 SYGVNS. The CDR3 extends over 18 amino acids. Trimming at V came to 5 bases and at J to 1 base, leaving 9 bases not matched to a gene. The CDR3 sequence is CASSSPDGTSGNTGELFF. The DNA for the CDR3 is TGTGCCAGCAGTTCCCCGGATGGGACTAGCGGGAACACCGGGGAGCTGTTTTTT.

The rearrangement joins TRBV5-1 to TRBJ1-3, with a possible D match to TRBD1 (5 bases). In germline, CDR1 is SGHRS, CDR2 YFSETQ. Deletions cut 1 base from V and 4 bases from J, with 12 bases between. The CDR3 is made up of 15 amino acids. CDR3 nucleotides: TGCGCCAGCAGCTTGACGGCAGGGCAAGGAAACACCATATATTTT. Protein: CASSLTAGQGNTIYF.